Listed below are T cell receptor beta chains from one sample, sequenced in a study of T cell repertoires in cytomegalovirus infection. TCRdb reprocessed the reads with MiXCR, giving one entry per CDR3 protein. In the table there are hundreds of thousands of distinct CDR3 sequences, 30% to 40% of which are singletons. Which antigens these TCRs recognize remains unknown. Material: cultured PBMCs, obtained from culture after CMV antigen stimulation. These receptors all stem from a human donor in good health (CMV status not recorded). Some clones in this sample may be carry-over from other donors' samples. CDR3s include the opening cysteine and the closing phenylalanine or tryptophan. The order of the fields is clone size, V gene, J gene, D gene, CDR3 DNA, CDR3 protein. The D gene is left open where the match is weak. Clone size appears in some rows only: once, few, many, or a class for an expanded clone.

size: .; V: TRBV6-8; J: TRBJ2-7; D: TRBD1; DNA: TGTGCCAGCAGTAGAGTGGACAGGTCTACGGGCGAGCAGTACTTC; CDR3: CASSRVDRSTGEQYF
size: few; V: TRBV11-2; J: TRBJ2-7; D: .; DNA: TGTGCCAGCAGCTATGCCCTAGAGTCCCAGCAGTACTTC; CDR3: CASSYALESQQYF
size: .; V: TRBV6-1; J: TRBJ2-1; D: .; DNA: TGTGCCAGCAGTGAAGCATCCCGAGGCTTCGGCAATGAGCAGTTCTTC; CDR3: CASSEASRGFGNEQFF
size: .; V: TRBV7-9; J: TRBJ2-5; D: TRBD1; DNA: TGTGCCAGCAGCTCCACAGGGGGAGAGACCCAGTACTTC; CDR3: CASSSTGGETQYF
size: .; V: TRBV12-3/TRBV12-4; J: TRBJ2-7; D: .; DNA: TGTGCCAGCAGTTTAGGGGGACCGACAAGGCAGTACTTC; CDR3: CASSLGGPTRQYF
size: .; V: TRBV19; J: TRBJ1-1; D: .; DNA: TGTGCCAGTCAAGGGACTGCTGAAGCTTTCTTT; CDR3: CASQGTAEAFF
size: .; V: TRBV6-5; J: TRBJ1-2; D: .; DNA: TGTGCCAGCAGTCCCGTGTGGGCAGGGAGAAAAGGCTACACCTTC; CDR3: CASSPVWAGRKGYTF
size: .; V: TRBV27; J: TRBJ1-6; D: .; DNA: TGTGCCAGCAGTCCTCTTTTACAGGTACCACCCCTCCACTTT; CDR3: CASSPLLQVPPLHF
size: few; V: TRBV2; J: TRBJ2-3; D: .; DNA: TGTGCCAGCCATCGGGGCACAGATACGCAGTATTTT; CDR3: CASHRGTDTQYF
size: .; V: TRBV2; J: TRBJ1-2; D: .; DNA: TGTGCCAGCAGTGAAGCTTACGGAGACTATGGCTACACCTTC; CDR3: CASSEAYGDYGYTF
size: .; V: TRBV7-2; J: TRBJ2-7; D: .; DNA: TGTGCCAGCAGACCCTGGCTGAGCTCCTACGAGCAGTACTTC; CDR3: CASRPWLSSYEQYF
size: many; V: TRBV7-8; J: TRBJ2-1; D: .; DNA: TGTGCCAGCAGCCCCGTGACTGGAGAGCAGTTCTTC; CDR3: CASSPVTGEQFF
size: .; V: TRBV15; J: TRBJ1-1; D: .; DNA: TGTGCCACCAGCAGAGGAGACACCCAAGAATCGGCTTTCTTT; CDR3: CATSRGDTQESAFF
size: .; V: TRBV2; J: TRBJ2-7; D: TRBD1; DNA: TGTGCCAGCAGTGTACAGGGGGCAAATTACGAGCAGTACTTC; CDR3: CASSVQGANYEQYF
size: few; V: TRBV2; J: TRBJ2-1; D: TRBD1; DNA: TGTGCCAGCAGCCAGGACAGGGTGGATGAGCAGTTCTTC; CDR3: CASSQDRVDEQFF
size: few; V: TRBV11-2; J: TRBJ2-5; D: .; DNA: TGTGCCAGCAGCTCGGCCCGACTTGGCCAAGAGACCCAGTACTTC; CDR3: CASSSARLGQETQYF
size: many; V: TRBV7-2; J: TRBJ1-4; D: .; DNA: TGTGCCAGCAGCTTAGTCGGGGCAAATGAAAAACTGTTTTTT; CDR3: CASSLVGANEKLFF
size: .; V: TRBV4-2; J: TRBJ1-1; D: .; DNA: TGTGCCAGCAGCCAAGATAAGAGGTCAGTCATGAACACTGAAGCTTTCTTT; CDR3: CASSQDKRSVMNTEAFF
size: many; V: TRBV7-9; J: TRBJ1-2; D: .; DNA: TGTGCCAGCAGCCAGAGGCGCGGCTACACCTTC; CDR3: CASSQRRGYTF
size: once; V: TRBV12-3/TRBV12-4; J: TRBJ2-1; D: TRBD2; DNA: TGTGCCAGCACCGCCACTAGCGGATCCAATGAGCAGTTCTTC; CDR3: CASTATSGSNEQFF
size: many; V: TRBV7-2; J: TRBJ1-2; D: .; DNA: TGTGCCAGCAGCTTAGACGTGAGCGCTTATGGCTACACCTTC; CDR3: CASSLDVSAYGYTF
size: .; V: TRBV18; J: TRBJ2-1; D: TRBD2; DNA: TGTGCCAGCTCACCGGCTAGCGGGACAGATGAGCAGTTCTTC; CDR3: CASSPASGTDEQFF
size: .; V: TRBV6-1; J: TRBJ1-6; D: .; DNA: TGTGCCAGCAGTTATCCCACACCGGTCGGGAATTCACCCCTCCACTTT; CDR3: CASSYPTPVGNSPLHF
size: .; V: TRBV19; J: TRBJ1-2; D: .; DNA: TGTGCCAGTAGTATCCGTCAGTATAACTATGGCTACACCTTC; CDR3: CASSIRQYNYGYTF
size: few; V: TRBV10-3; J: TRBJ2-5; D: .; DNA: TGTGCCATCAGTGATGGGCGGCAAGAGACCCAGTACTTC; CDR3: CAISDGRQETQYF
size: few; V: TRBV15; J: TRBJ2-1; D: .; DNA: TGTGCCACCAGCAGAGCAGGGGTCCCGAATGAGCAGTTCTTC; CDR3: CATSRAGVPNEQFF
size: .; V: TRBV6-2/TRBV6-3; J: TRBJ1-1; D: .; DNA: TGTGCCAGCAGTATCACCGACCTCTCCCCCACTGAAGCTTTCTTT; CDR3: CASSITDLSPTEAFF
size: .; V: TRBV20-1; J: TRBJ2-2; D: .; DNA: TGCAGTGCTAGGAACACCGGGGAGCTGTTTTTT; CDR3: CSARNTGELFF
size: .; V: TRBV6-2/TRBV6-3; J: TRBJ2-1; D: TRBD2; DNA: TGTGCCAGCAAGAAAAGCGGGGGCAACAATGAGCAGTTCTTC; CDR3: CASKKSGGNNEQFF